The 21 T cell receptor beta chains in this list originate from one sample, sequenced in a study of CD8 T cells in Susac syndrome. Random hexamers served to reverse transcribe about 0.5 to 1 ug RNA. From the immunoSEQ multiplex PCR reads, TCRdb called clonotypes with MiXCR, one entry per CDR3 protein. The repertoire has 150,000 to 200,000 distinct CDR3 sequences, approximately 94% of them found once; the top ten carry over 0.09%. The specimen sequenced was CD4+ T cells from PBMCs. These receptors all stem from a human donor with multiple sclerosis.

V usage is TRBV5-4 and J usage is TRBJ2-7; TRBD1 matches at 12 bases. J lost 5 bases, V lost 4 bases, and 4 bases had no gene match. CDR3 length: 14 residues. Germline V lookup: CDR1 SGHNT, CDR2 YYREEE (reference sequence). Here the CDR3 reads CASSKGQGADEQYF. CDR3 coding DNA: TGTGCCAGCAGCAAGGGACAGGGGGCTGACGAGCAGTACTTC.

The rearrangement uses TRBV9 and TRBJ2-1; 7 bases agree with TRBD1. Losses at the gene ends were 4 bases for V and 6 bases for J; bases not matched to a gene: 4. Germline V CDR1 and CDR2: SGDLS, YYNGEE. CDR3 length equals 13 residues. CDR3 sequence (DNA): TGTGCCAGCAGCCAGGGACAGCCCAATGAGCAGTTCTTC. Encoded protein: CASSQGQPNEQFF.

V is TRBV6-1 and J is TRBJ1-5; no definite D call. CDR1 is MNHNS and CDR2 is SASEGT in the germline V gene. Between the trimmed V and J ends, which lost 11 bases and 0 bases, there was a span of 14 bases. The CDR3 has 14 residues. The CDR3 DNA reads TGTGCCGTGCGGCCGGCCTATAGCAATCAGCCCCAGCATTTT. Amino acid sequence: CAVRPAYSNQPQHF.

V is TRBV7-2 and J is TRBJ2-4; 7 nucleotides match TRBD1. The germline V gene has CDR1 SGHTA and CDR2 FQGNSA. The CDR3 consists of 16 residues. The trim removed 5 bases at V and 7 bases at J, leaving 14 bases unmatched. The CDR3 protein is CASSLAQGPGRNIQYF. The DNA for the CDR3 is TGTGCCAGCAGCCTGGCACAGGGGCCCGGTCGGAACATTCAGTACTTC.

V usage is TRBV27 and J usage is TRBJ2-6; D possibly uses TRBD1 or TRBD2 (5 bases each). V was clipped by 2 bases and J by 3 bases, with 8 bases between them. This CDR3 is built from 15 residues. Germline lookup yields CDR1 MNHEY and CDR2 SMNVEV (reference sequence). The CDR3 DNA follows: TGTGCCAGCAGTTTAAAGGGGAGTGGGGCCAACGTCCTGACTTTC. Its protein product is CASSLKGSGANVLTF.

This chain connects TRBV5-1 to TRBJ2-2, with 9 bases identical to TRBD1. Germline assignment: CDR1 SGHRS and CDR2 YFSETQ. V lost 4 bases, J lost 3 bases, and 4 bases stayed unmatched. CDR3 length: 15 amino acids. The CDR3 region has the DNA TGCGCCAGCAGCGGGACAGGGCTTGACACCGGGGAGCTGTTTTTT. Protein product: CASSGTGLDTGELFF.

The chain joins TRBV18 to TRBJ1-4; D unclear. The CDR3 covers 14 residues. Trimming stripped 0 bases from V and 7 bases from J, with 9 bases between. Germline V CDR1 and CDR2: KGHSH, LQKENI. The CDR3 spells CASSPPSSVEKLFF. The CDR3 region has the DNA TGTGCCAGCTCACCACCAAGCTCAGTTGAAAAACTGTTTTTT.

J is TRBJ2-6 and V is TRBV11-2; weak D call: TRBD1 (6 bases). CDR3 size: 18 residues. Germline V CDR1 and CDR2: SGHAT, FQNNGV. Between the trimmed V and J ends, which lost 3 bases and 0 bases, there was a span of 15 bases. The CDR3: CASSFRQAYSSGANVLTF. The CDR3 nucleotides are TGTGCCAGCAGCTTCCGACAGGCCTATAGCTCTGGGGCCAACGTCCTGACTTTC.

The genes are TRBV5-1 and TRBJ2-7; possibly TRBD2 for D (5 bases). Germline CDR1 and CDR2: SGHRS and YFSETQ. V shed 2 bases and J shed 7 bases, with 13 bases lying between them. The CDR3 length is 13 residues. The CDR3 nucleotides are TGCGCCAGCAGCTTAGACCCGTCGGGGGAGCAGTACTTC. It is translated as CASSLDPSGEQYF. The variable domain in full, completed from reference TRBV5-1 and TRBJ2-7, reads KAGVTQTPRYLIKTRGQQVTLSCSPISGHRSVSWYQQTPGQGLQFLFEYFSETQRNKGNFPGRFSGRQFSNSRSEMNVSTLELGDSALYLCASSLDPSGEQYFGPGTRLTVT.

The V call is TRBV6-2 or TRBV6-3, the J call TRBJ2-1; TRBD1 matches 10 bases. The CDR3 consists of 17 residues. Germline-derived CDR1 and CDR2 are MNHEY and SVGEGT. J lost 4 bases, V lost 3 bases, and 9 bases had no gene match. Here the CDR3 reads CASSYSPGTGVYNEQFF. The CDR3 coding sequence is TGTGCCAGCAGTTATAGTCCGGGGACAGGGGTGTACAATGAGCAGTTCTTC.

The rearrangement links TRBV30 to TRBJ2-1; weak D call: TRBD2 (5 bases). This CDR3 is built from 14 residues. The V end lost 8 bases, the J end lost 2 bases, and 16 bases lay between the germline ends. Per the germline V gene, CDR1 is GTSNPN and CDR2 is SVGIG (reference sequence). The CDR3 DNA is TGTGCCGGCACAGCGGCGTTCGCCTACAATGAGCAGTTCTTC. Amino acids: CAGTAAFAYNEQFF.

The CDR3 here is CASSRQYQETQYF. The CDR3 region has the DNA TGTGCCAGCAGCCGGCAGTACCAAGAGACCCAGTACTTC. J is TRBJ2-5 and V is TRBV5-6, with D unclear. This CDR3 is built from 13 residues. Per the germline V gene, CDR1 is SGHDT and CDR2 is YYEEEE. The germline V and J ends were trimmed by 4 bases and 0 bases, with 7 bases remaining between them.

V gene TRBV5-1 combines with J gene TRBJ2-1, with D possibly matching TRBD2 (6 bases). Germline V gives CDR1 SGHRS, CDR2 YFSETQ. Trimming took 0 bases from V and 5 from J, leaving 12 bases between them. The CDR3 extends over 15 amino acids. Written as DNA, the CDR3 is TGCGCCAGCAGCTTGGCTACCCCGGGAGACAATGAGCAGTTCTTC. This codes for CASSLATPGDNEQFF.

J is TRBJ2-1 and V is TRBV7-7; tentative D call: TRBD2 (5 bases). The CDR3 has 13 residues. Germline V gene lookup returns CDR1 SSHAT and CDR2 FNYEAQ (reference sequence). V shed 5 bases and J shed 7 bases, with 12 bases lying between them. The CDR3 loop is CASSNNRGNEQFF. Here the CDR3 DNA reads TGTGCCAGCAGCAATAATAGAGGGAATGAGCAGTTCTTC.

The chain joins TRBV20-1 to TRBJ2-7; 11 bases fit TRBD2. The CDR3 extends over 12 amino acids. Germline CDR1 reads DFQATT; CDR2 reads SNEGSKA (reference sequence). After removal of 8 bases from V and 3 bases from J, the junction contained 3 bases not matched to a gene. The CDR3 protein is CSSGTSGYEQYF. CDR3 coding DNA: TGCAGTTCCGGGACTAGCGGCTACGAGCAGTACTTC.

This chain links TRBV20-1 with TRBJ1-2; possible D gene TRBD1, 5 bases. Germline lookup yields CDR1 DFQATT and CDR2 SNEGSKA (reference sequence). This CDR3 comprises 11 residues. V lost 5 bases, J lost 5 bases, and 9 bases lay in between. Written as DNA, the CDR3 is TGCAGTGCTTTAGACAGATATGGCTACACCTTC. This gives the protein CSALDRYGYTF.

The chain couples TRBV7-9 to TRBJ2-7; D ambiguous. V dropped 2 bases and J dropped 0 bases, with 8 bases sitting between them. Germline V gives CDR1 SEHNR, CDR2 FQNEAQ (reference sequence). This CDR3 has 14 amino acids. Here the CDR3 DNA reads TGTGCCAGCAGCTTATTCGATCGCTCCTACGAGCAGTACTTC. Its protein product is CASSLFDRSYEQYF.

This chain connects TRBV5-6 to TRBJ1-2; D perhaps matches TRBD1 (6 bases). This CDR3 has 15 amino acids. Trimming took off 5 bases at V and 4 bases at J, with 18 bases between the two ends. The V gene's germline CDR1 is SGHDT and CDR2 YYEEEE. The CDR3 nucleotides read TGTGCCAGCAGGTCACCGGGACAAATACGCTATGGCTACACCTTC. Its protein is CASRSPGQIRYGYTF. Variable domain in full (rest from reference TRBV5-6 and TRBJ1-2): DAGVTQSPTHLIKTRGQQVTLRCSPKSGHDTVSWYQQALGQGPQFIFQYYEEEERQRGNFPDRFSGHQFPNYSSELNVNALLLGDSALYLCASRSPGQIRYGYTFGSGTRLTVV.

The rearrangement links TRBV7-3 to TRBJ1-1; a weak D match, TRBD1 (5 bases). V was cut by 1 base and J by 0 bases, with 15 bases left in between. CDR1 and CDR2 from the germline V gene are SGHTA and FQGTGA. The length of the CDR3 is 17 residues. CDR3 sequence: CASSLIPQADMNTEAFF. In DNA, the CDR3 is TGTGCCAGCAGCTTAATACCGCAGGCGGACATGAACACTGAAGCTTTCTTT.

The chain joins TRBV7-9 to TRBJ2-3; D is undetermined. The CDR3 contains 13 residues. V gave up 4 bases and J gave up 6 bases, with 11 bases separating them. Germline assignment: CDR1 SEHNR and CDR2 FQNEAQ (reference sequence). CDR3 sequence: CASSWILSDTQYF. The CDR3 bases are TGTGCCAGCAGCTGGATCCTGTCGGATACGCAGTATTTT.

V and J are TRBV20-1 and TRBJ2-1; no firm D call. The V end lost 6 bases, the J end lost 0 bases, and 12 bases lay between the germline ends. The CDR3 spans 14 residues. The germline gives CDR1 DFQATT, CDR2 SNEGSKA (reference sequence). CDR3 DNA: TGCAGTGCCGCCAAGCGTAGCTCCTACAATGAGCAGTTCTTC. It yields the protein CSAAKRSSYNEQFF.